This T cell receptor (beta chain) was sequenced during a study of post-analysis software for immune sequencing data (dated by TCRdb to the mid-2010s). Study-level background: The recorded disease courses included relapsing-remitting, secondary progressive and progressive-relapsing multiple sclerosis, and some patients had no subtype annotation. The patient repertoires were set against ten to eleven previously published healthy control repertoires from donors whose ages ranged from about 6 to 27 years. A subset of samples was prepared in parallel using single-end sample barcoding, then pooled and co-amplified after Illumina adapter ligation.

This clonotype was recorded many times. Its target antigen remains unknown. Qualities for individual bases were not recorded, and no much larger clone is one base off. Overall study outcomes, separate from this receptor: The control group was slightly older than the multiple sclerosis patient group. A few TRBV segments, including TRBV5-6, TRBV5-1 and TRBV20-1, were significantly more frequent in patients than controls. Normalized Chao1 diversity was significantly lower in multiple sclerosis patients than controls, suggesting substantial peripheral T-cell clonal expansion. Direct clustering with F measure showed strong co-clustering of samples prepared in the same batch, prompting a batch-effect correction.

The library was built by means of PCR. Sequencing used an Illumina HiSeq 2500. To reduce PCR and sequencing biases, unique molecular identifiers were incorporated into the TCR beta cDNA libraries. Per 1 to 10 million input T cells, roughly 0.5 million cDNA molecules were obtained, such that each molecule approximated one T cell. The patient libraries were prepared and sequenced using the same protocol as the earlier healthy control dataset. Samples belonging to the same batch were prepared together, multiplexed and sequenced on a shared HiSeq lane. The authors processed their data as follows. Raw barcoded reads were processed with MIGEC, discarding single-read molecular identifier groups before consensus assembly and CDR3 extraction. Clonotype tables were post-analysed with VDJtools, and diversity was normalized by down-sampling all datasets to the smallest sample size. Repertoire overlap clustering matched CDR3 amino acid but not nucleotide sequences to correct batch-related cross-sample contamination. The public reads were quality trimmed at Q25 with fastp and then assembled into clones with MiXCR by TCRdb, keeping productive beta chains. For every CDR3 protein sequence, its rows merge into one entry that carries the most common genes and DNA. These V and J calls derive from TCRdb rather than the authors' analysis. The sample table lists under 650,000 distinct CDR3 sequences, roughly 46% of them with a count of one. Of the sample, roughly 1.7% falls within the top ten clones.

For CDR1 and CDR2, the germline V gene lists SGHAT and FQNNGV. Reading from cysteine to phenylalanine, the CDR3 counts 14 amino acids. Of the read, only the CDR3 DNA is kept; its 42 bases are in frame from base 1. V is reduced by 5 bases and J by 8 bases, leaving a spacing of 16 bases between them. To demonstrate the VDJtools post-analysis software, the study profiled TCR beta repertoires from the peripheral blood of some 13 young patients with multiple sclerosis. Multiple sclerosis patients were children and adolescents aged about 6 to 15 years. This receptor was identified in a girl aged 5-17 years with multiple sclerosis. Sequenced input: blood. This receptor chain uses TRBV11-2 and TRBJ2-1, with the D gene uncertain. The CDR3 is CASSQAIRYHEQFF. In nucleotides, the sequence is TGTGCCAGCAGCCAAGCCATTAGGTACCATGAGCAGTTCTTC.